The 23 T cell receptor beta chains below all came from one sample that was sequenced in a study of blood T cells in healthy people across ages. Primers used in a second PCR of roughly 6 to 12 cycles were a sample-barcoded 5' primer and a J-beta primer mix. From the 5' RACE reads, TCRdb called clonotypes with MiXCR, one entry per CDR3 protein. Among roughly 1.6 million distinct CDR3 sequences listed, roughly 30% were seen once. Source material: blood. The receptors here all came from a woman aged 25 to 39 in good health.

This sequence joins TRBV7-3 and TRBJ2-2; TRBD1 aligns across 12 bases. Trimming at V came to 11 bases and at J to 6 bases, leaving 4 bases not matched to a gene. The CDR3 contains 13 residues. Per the germline V gene, CDR1 is SGHTA and CDR2 is FQGTGA. In DNA, the CDR3 is TGTGCCGGAGGGACAGGGGGCCCCGGGGAGCTGTTTTTT. This codes for CAGGTGGPGELFF. Looking up the rest from reference TRBV7-3 and TRBJ2-2 gives the full variable domain: GAGVSQTPSNKVTEKGKYVELRCDPISGHTALYWYRQSLGQGPEFLIYFQGTGAADDSGLPNDRFFAVRPEGSVSTLKIQRTERGDSAVYLCAGGTGGPGELFFGEGSRLTVL.

This clonotype has only a few counts. The chain recombines TRBV15 with TRBJ2-7, with D tentatively TRBD1 (6 bases). The CDR3 consists of 14 residues. The germline V and J ends were trimmed by 3 bases and 3 bases, with 12 bases remaining between them. Germline loops: CDR1 LNHNV, CDR2 YYDKDF (reference sequence). CDR3 bases: TGTGCCACCAGCAGCCAAACAGGGAACTACGAGCAGTACTTC. Its protein is CATSSQTGNYEQYF.

This clonotype has at least ten counts. The V and J genes are TRBV5-5 and TRBJ2-7; D call uncertain. CDR3 length equals 13 residues. Germline V lookup: CDR1 SGHKS, CDR2 YYEKEE (reference sequence). Trimming left V 1 base short and J 3 bases short, with 8 bases between. Here the CDR3 reads CASSLSVNYEQYF. For the CDR3, the DNA is TGTGCCAGCAGCTTGTCGGTCAACTACGAGCAGTACTTC.

The chain joins TRBV28 to TRBJ2-5; 13 bases fit TRBD2. From germline, CDR1 is MDHEN and CDR2 SYDVKM. V lost 6 bases to trimming and J lost 7 bases; unmatched junction nucleotides: 11. The CDR3 spans 16 residues. The CDR3 region has the DNA TGTGCCAGCAGGGGAGGGACTAGCGGGATGCGAGGGACCCAGTACTTC. This gives the protein CASRGGTSGMRGTQYF.

The genes are TRBV7-9 and TRBJ2-7, with 9 bases lining up with TRBD1. V shed 5 bases, J shed 7 bases, and the junction held 9 bases outside the gene matches. The CDR3 has 14 residues. CDR1 and CDR2 (germline): SEHNR, FQNEAQ (reference sequence). The CDR3 DNA follows: TGTGCCAGCAGCCCTCGGGACAGGGAGGTAGAGCAGTACTTC. Amino acids: CASSPRDREVEQYF.

The CDR3 loop is CASSQDIGGETQYF. CDR3 sequence (DNA): TGCGCCAGCAGCCAAGATATTGGGGGGGAGACCCAGTACTTC. The chain is built from TRBV4-1 and TRBJ2-5; D might be TRBD2 (6 bases). CDR3 size: 14 residues. V dropped 0 bases and J dropped 5 bases, with 10 bases sitting between them. From germline, CDR1 is MGHRA and CDR2 YSYEKL.

This clonotype was found a few times. The chain employs TRBV20-1 and TRBJ2-4; 9 nucleotides match TRBD1. The CDR3 runs to 16 residues. The germline CDR1 and CDR2 sequences are DFQATT and SNEGSKA (reference sequence). V shed 0 bases and J 1 base; nucleotides not matched to a gene: 4. For the CDR3, the DNA is TGCAGTGCTAGAGATCGGGACAGGGAGGCCAAAAACATTCAGTACTTC. The encoded protein is CSARDRDREAKNIQYF.

This clonotype showed up just a few times. The gene calls are TRBV13 and TRBJ2-3; tentatively, D is TRBD2 (5 bases). Germline CDR1 and CDR2: PRHDT and FYEKMQ (reference sequence). The germline V and J ends were trimmed by 3 bases and 1 base, with 11 bases remaining between them. This CDR3 is 15 amino acids long. DNA for the CDR3: TGTGCCAGCAGCTTGACTGAACTAGGCACAGATACGCAGTATTTT. Its translation is CASSLTELGTDTQYF.

In its sample, this clonotype was seen a few times. The CDR3 DNA is TGTGCCACCTCCTACCGGACAGGATTGGGAGAGACCCAGTACTTC. Encoded protein: CATSYRTGLGETQYF. V gene TRBV24-1 combines with J gene TRBJ2-5; TRBD1 matches 7 bases. The V gene end was trimmed by 9 bases and the J gene end by 4 bases; junction bases not matched to a gene: 13. Per germline, CDR1 KGHDR and CDR2 SFDVKD. The CDR3 totals 15 residues.

This sequence joins TRBV7-2 and TRBJ2-5; D is perhaps TRBD1 (6 bases). The closer fit of TRBJ2-7 to the DNA end suggests the J call may be wrong. This CDR3 has 20 amino acids. Per the germline V gene, CDR1 is SGHTA and CDR2 is FQGNSA. The CDR3 sequence: CASSPSRYLNRVRLSYEQYF. CDR3 in DNA: TGTGCCAGCAGCCCTAGTCGATACTTAAACAGGGTTAGGCTGAGCTACGAGCAGTACTTC.

This sequence joins TRBV4-2 and TRBJ2-3; 10 bases line up with TRBD2. The V gene's germline CDR1 is LGHNA and CDR2 YNFKEQ. V dropped 1 base and J dropped 4; count of bases not matched to a gene: 5. The CDR3 is 16 residues long. The CDR3, as DNA: TGTGCCAGCAGCCAAGCCCCGGGACTAGCGTCAGATACGCAGTATTTT. Translated: CASSQAPGLASDTQYF.

J is TRBJ2-1 and V is TRBV2; no firm D call. The CDR3 extends over 12 amino acids. Germline V lookup: CDR1 SNHLY, CDR2 FYNNEI. Between the trimmed V and J ends, which lost 7 bases and 0 bases, there was a span of 4 bases. The DNA for the CDR3 is TGTGCCAGCAAGTCCTCCTACAATGAGCAGTTCTTC. It yields the protein CASKSSYNEQFF.

J is TRBJ2-3 and V is TRBV6-5; a possible D gene is TRBD1 (5 bases). Trimming shortened V by 10 bases and J by 3 bases, and 17 bases separated the two germline ends. The germline CDR1 and CDR2 sequences are MNHEY and SVGAGI. This CDR3 has 14 amino acids. The chain's CDR3 is CATRAAGITDTQYF. In DNA form, the CDR3 reads TGTGCCACCAGGGCGGCAGGGATAACAGATACGCAGTATTTT.

The rearrangement joins TRBV11-2 to TRBJ1-2, with D unclear. With 8 bases removed from V and 4 bases from J, the gap between germline ends came to 2 bases. Germline V CDR1 and CDR2: SGHAT, FQNNGV. There are 9 residues in the CDR3. The CDR3 sequence is CASRYGYTF. The CDR3 DNA is TGTGCCAGCCGCTATGGCTACACCTTC.

V is TRBV7-2 and J is TRBJ2-1; 10 positions match TRBD2. The CDR3 contains 15 residues. CDR1 and CDR2 (germline): SGHTA, FQGNSA. The V segment lost 1 base and the J segment 9 bases; nucleotides outside the gene matches: 6. The CDR3: CASSLVTSGRTEQFF. As DNA, the CDR3 is TGTGCCAGCAGCTTAGTGACTAGCGGGCGTACTGAGCAGTTCTTC.

In the case of this clonotype: A read error may account for a junction end that differs from germline. This chain connects TRBV6-2 or TRBV6-3 to TRBJ1-3; possibly TRBD1 for D (5 bases). Per germline, CDR1 MNHEY and CDR2 SVGEGT. The CDR3 covers 15 residues. The CDR3: CASSPLRDRGNTIYF. The CDR3 DNA reads as TGTGCTAGCAGTCCCCTCAGGGACCGTGGAAACACCATATATTTT.

This clonotype was recorded once. The chain couples TRBV11-2 to TRBJ1-1; no clear D gene. The V end lost 1 base, the J end lost 7 bases, and 13 bases lay between the germline ends. The CDR3 covers 14 residues. The germline gives CDR1 SGHAT, CDR2 FQNNGV. The CDR3, as DNA: TGTGCCAGCAGCTTAGGCGTCGGGTGGGTTGAAGCTTTCTTT. Protein product: CASSLGVGWVEAFF.

This rearrangement joins TRBV6-1 to TRBJ2-3; possible D gene TRBD1, 5 bases. There are 16 residues in the CDR3. V was pared by 0 bases and J by 7 bases, with 17 bases between. Germline CDR1 MNHNS, CDR2 SASEGT. In nucleotides, the CDR3 is TGTGCCAGCAGTGAAGCGAAAAGGGGCGTCCTGAATACGCAGTATTTT. Its translation: CASSEAKRGVLNTQYF.

This chain uses TRBV5-1 with TRBJ2-3; D remains ambiguous. The CDR3 loop spans 13 amino acids. The germline V gene has CDR1 SGHRS and CDR2 YFSETQ. V was shortened by 0 bases and J by 8 bases, with 10 bases between the two germline ends. CDR3 loop: CASSLDGLGTQYF. DNA for the CDR3: TGCGCCAGCAGCTTGGACGGGCTAGGTACGCAGTATTTT.

The V and J genes are TRBV4-1 and TRBJ2-1, with 8 positions matching TRBD1. The V gene end was trimmed by 4 bases and the J gene end by 0 bases; junction bases not matched to a gene: 17. This CDR3 contains 20 residues. CDR1 MGHRA and CDR2 YSYEKL come from the germline V gene. CDR3 in amino acids: CASSLRTGKVLGSSYNEQFF. Here the CDR3 DNA reads TGCGCCAGCAGCCTCAGGACAGGGAAAGTACTAGGGAGCTCCTACAATGAGCAGTTCTTC.

This clonotype was found a few times. V gene TRBV20-1 combines with J gene TRBJ2-1; 8 bases match TRBD2. The CDR3 consists of 15 residues. Germline-derived CDR1 and CDR2 are DFQATT and SNEGSKA (reference sequence). The ends lost 8 bases at V and 7 bases at J; junction bases unmatched: 16. The CDR3 nucleotides are TGCAGTTCAAACTCCGGGACTAGTAGCCTAAATGAGCAGTTCTTC. The encoded protein is CSSNSGTSSLNEQFF.

The rearrangement uses TRBV7-2 and TRBJ1-1; D remains unclear. The CDR3 is made up of 13 amino acids. V was shortened by 2 bases and J by 8 bases, with 12 bases between the two germline ends. Germline V gives CDR1 SGHTA, CDR2 FQGNSA. The CDR3 protein is CASSLLEDFEAFF. The DNA for the CDR3 is TGTGCCAGCAGCTTATTGGAGGATTTCGAAGCTTTCTTT.

This clonotype showed up just a few times. The chain recombines TRBV6-5 with TRBJ2-3; no clear D. CDR1 and CDR2 (germline): MNHEY, SVGAGI. The CDR3 totals 14 residues. The V end lost 2 bases, the J end lost 3 bases, and 9 bases lay between the germline ends. The CDR3 region has the DNA TGTGCCAGCAGTTACCGTCCAGATACAGATACGCAGTATTTT. Translating gives CASSYRPDTDTQYF.